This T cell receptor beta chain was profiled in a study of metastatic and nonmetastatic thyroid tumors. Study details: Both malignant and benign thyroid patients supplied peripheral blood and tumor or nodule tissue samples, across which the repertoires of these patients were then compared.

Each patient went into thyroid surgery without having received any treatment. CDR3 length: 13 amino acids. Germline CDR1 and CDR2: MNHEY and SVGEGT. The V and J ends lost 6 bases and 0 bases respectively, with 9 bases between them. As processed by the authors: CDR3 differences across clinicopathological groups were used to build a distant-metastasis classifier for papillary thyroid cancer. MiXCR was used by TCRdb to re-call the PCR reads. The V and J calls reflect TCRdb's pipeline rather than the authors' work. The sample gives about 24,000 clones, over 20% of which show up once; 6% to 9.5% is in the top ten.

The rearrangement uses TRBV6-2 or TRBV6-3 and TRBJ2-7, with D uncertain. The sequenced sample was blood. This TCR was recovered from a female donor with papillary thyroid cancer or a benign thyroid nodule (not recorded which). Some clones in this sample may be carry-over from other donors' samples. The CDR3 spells CASRDPGSYEQYF. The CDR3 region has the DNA TGTGCCAGCAGAGACCCGGGCTCCTACGAGCAGTACTTC.